This section outlines one T cell receptor (beta chain) sequence together with its context. Its antigen remains unidentified. The study excluded patients with uncontrolled infection, other autoimmune disease, pregnancy or lactation. Together with thyroid ultrasound, orbital computed tomography, serum thyroxine and TRAb, clinical symptoms were used for diagnoses. This specimen comes from a study of T cells in Graves' hyperthyroidism and ophthalmopathy. Amplified TCR beta CDR3 regions came from RNA transcripts. The HTBI primer set was used in a first-round RT-PCR of the TCR CDR3. TCRdb re-derived calls from the multiplex PCR reads in MiXCR, one entry per CDR3 protein. The profile covers about 640,000 distinct CDR3 sequences, with just under 45% appearing a single time and about 7.2% taken by the ten largest. This CDR3 is 17 amino acids long. V gave up 1 base and J gave up 4 bases; unmatched junction bases: 4. In germline, CDR1 is MGHDK, CDR2 SYGVNS.

Findings and caveats of the study: Blood also held most thyroid clonotypes expanded beyond 0.001.

The chain couples TRBV25-1 to TRBJ2-5; 15 nucleotides agree with TRBD2. The origin of this receptor is an adult man with Graves' disease, either hyperthyroidism or ophthalmopathy (not recorded which). Sequenced material: peripheral blood or thyroid tissue (not recorded which). CDR3 in amino acids: CASSEWTSGGAGETQYF. CDR3 DNA sequence: TGTGCCAGCAGTGAATGGACTAGCGGGGGGGCGGGAGAGACCCAGTACTTC.